This T cell receptor (beta chain) appears in the sequencing data of a study of T cells in Graves' hyperthyroidism and ophthalmopathy. V dropped 4 bases and J dropped 7; count of bases not matched to a gene: 5. This CDR3 region has 14 residues. CDR1 SGHAT and CDR2 FQDESV come from the germline V gene (reference sequence). With regard to this clonotype: A single base separates this from a much larger clone, so it may be a read error.

Researchers amplified the TCR beta CDR3 regions from RNA transcripts. With the HTBI primer set, the TCR CDR3 went through a first round of RT-PCR. TCRdb processed the multiplex PCR reads anew with MiXCR; each CDR3 protein has one entry. The repertoire includes over 500,000 distinct CDR3 sequences, around 43% of them detected once, and 35% to 50% sits in the top ten. The chain uses TRBV11-1 and TRBJ2-7; 12 bases are shared with TRBD2. The source material was peripheral blood or thyroid tissue (not recorded which). The source of this sequence is an adult woman with Graves' disease, either hyperthyroidism or ophthalmopathy (not recorded which). The CDR3 nucleotides are TGTGCCAGCAGCTCTAGCGGGAGGGCCCGGGAGCAGTACTTC. Encoded protein: CASSSSGRAREQYF.